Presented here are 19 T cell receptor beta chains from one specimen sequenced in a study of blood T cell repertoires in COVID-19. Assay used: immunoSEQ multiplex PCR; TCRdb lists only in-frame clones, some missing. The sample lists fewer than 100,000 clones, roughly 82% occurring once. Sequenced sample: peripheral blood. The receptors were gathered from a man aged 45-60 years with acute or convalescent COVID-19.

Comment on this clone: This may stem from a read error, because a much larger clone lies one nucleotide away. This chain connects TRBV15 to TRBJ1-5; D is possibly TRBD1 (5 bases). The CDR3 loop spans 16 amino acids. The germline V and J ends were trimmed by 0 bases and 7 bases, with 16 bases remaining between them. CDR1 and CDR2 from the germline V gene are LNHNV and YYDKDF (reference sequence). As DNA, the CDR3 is TGTGCCACCAGCAGAGATGTACCGGGGGGGGGACAGCCCCAGCATTTT. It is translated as CATSRDVPGGGQPQHF.

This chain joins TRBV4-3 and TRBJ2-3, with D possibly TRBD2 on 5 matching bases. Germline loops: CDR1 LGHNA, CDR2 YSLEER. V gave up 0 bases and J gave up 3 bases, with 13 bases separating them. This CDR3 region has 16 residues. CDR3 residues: CASSQDEADGTDTQYF. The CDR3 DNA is TGCGCCAGCAGCCAAGACGAAGCGGACGGGACAGATACGCAGTATTTT.

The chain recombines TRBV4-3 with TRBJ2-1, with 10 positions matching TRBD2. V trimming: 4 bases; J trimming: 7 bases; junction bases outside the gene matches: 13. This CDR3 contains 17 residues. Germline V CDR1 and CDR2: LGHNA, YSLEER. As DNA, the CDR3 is TGCGCCAGCAGCCCTAGCCCCCTAGCGGGAGTCGAGAATGAGCAGTTCTTC. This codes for CASSPSPLAGVENEQFF.

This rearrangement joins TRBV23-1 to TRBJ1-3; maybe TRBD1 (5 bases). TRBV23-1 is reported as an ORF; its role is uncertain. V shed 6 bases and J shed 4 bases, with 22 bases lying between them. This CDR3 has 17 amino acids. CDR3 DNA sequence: TGCGCCAGCAGCCCTAGTCACCCCGCGGGGGTCGGAAACACCATATATTTT. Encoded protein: CASSPSHPAGVGNTIYF.

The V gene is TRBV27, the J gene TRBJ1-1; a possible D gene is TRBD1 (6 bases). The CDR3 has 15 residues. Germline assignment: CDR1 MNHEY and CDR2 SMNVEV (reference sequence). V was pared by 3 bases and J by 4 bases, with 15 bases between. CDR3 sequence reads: CASSFGQSSATEAFF. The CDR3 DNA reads TGTGCCAGCAGTTTCGGACAGTCGAGTGCCACTGAAGCTTTCTTT.

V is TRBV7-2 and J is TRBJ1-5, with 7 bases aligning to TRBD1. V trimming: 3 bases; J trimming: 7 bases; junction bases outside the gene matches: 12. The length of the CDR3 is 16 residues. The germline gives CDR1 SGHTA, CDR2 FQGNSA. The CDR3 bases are TGTGCCAGCAGCTTGACGGGGACAGCTTCAAGGCAGCCCCAGCATTTT. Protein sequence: CASSLTGTASRQPQHF.

The CDR3 loop is CASSLPQGRETQYF. CDR3 coding DNA: TGTGCCAGCAGCTTACCACAGGGGAGAGAGACCCAGTACTTC. This chain uses TRBV7-9 with TRBJ2-5, with 7 bases that match TRBD1. The CDR3 loop spans 14 amino acids. Germline V gene lookup returns CDR1 SEHNR and CDR2 FQNEAQ (reference sequence). Losses at the gene ends were 2 bases for V and 4 bases for J; bases not matched to a gene: 4.

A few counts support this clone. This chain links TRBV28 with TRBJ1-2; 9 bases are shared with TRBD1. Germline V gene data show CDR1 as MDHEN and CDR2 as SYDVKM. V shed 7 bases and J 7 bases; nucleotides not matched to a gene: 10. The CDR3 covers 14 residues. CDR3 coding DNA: TGTGCCAGCATCGCTGCACAGGGGGCTTCTGGCTACACCTTC. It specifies CASIAAQGASGYTF.

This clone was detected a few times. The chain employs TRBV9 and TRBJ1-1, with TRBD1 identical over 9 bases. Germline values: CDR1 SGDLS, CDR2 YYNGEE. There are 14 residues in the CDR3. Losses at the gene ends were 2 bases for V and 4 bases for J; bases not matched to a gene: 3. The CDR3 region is CASSVATGGTEAFF. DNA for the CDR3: TGTGCCAGCAGCGTGGCGACAGGGGGCACTGAAGCTTTCTTT.

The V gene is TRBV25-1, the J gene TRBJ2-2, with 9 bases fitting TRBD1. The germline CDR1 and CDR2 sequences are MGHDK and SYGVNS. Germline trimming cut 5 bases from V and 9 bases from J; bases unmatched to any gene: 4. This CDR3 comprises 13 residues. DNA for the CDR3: TGTGCCAGCAGTCCTACAGGGGGCCGGGAGCTGTTTTTT. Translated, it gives CASSPTGGRELFF.

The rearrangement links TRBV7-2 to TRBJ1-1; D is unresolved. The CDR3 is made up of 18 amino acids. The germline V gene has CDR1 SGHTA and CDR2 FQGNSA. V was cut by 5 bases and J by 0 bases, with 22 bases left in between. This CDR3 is CASSLITALYSMNTEAFF. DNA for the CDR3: TGTGCCAGCAGCCTCATTACAGCCTTATATTCCATGAACACTGAAGCTTTCTTT.

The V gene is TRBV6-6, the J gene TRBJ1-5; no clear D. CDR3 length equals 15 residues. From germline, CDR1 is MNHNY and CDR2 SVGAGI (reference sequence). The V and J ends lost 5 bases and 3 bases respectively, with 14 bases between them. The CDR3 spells CASSLSGRYNQPQHF. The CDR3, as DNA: TGTGCCAGCAGTCTCAGCGGCAGATACAATCAGCCCCAGCATTTT.

The DNA for the CDR3 is TGTGCCACCAGCCGACAGAAGTACTACAATGAGCAGTTCTTC. It encodes CATSRQKYYNEQFF. The chain joins TRBV15 to TRBJ2-1, with D perhaps matching TRBD1 (5 bases). The CDR3 runs 14 residues. Germline CDR1 and CDR2: LNHNV and YYDKDF (reference sequence). V was pared by 5 bases and J by 3 bases, with 11 bases between.

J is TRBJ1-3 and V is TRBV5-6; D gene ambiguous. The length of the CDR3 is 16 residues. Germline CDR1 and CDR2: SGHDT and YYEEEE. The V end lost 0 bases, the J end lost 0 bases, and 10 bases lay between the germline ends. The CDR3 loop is CASSLGSGVSGNTIYF. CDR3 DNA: TGTGCCAGCAGCTTGGGATCCGGGGTCTCTGGAAACACCATATATTTT.

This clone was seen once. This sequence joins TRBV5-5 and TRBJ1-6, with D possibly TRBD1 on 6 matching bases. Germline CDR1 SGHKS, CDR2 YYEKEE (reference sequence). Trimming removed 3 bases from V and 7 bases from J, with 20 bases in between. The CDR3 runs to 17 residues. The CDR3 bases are TGTGCCAGCAGCTCCCGTGGGGGGGGCGCATTGAATTCACCCCTCCACTTT. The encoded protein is CASSSRGGGALNSPLHF.

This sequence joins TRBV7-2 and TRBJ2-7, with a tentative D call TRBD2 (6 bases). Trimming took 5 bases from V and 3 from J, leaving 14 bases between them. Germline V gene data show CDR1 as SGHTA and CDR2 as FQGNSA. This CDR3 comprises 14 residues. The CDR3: CASSPDGGLYEQYF. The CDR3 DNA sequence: TGTGCCAGCAGCCCCGACGGGGGACTCTACGAGCAGTACTTC.

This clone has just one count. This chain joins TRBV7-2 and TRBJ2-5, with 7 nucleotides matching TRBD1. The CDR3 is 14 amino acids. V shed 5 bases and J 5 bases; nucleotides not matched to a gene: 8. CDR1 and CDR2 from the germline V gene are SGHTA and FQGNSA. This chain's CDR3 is CASSPRTGGETQYF. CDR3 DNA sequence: TGTGCCAGCAGCCCTCGGACAGGTGGGGAGACCCAGTACTTC.

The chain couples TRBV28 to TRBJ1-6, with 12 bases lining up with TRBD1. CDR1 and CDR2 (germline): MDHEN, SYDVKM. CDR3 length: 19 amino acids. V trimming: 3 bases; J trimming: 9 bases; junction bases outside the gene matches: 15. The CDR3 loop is CASSFSQGQGAFRSSPLHF. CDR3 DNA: TGTGCCAGCAGTTTTTCCCAGGGACAGGGGGCATTCAGGAGTTCACCCCTCCACTTT.

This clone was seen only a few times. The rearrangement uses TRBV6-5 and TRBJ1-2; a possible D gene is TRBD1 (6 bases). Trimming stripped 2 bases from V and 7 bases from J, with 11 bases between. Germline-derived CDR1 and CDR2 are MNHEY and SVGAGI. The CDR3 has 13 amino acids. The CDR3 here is CASSYRQGSGYTF. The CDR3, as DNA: TGTGCCAGCAGTTACCGGCAGGGGTCTGGCTACACCTTC.